These T cell receptor beta chains were read from a single sample in a study of cytomegalovirus exposure and HLA in healthy donors. The repertoire was sequenced with immunoSEQ multiplex PCR; TCRdb's copy has only in-frame clones and lacks some. This table has 130,000 to 150,000 clones, roughly 80% appearing once. The sample comprised PBMCs. These receptors were taken from a man aged 35 to 55 in good health and CMV-seronegative. Each CDR3 is given with its conserved first and last residue. A D gene is named only where the DNA matches it firmly. For some rows the clone size is stated as once, few or many, or as a class when expanded; others skip it.

TRBJ2-7 TRBV9 NA TRBD2 CASSPPSGGTYEQYF TGTGCCAGCAGCCCTCCTAGCGGGGGGACCTACGAGCAGTACTTC
TRBJ1-4 TRBV5-1 NA TRBD1 CASSFEGQAATNEKLFF TGCGCCAGCAGCTTTGAGGGACAGGCTGCAACTAATGAAAAACTGTTTTTT
TRBJ2-7 TRBV4-3 few TRBD1 CASSPGWTGSVEQYF TGCGCCAGCAGCCCCGGCTGGACAGGGTCGGTCGAGCAGTACTTC
TRBJ1-5 TRBV5-8 NA NA CASSLDQGQGNQPQHF TGTGCCAGCAGCTTGGATCAGGGGCAAGGCAATCAGCCCCAGCATTTT
TRBJ2-5 TRBV7-2 NA TRBD2 CASSEEAGWRKETQYF TGTGCCAGCAGCGAAGAAGCGGGGTGGAGGAAAGAGACCCAGTACTTC
TRBJ1-2 TRBV5-1 NA TRBD1 CASSYLQGVGYGYTF TGCGCCAGCAGCTACCTACAGGGGGTGGGCTATGGCTACACCTTC
TRBJ2-7 TRBV6-5 NA TRBD1 CASRGTGTYEQYF TGTGCCAGCAGGGGGACAGGGACCTACGAGCAGTACTTC
TRBJ1-2 TRBV6-1 NA NA CASSEAVARAWGYGYTF TGTGCCAGCAGTGAAGCGGTAGCGAGGGCCTGGGGCTATGGCTACACCTTC
TRBJ1-6 TRBV10-2 NA NA CASRPPSGFNSPLHF TGCGCCAGCAGACCCCCCTCAGGATTTAATTCACCCCTCCACTTT
TRBJ2-3 TRBV18 NA NA CASSRREVTDTQYF TGTGCCAGCTCACGACGGGAAGTCACAGATACGCAGTATTTT
TRBJ2-5 TRBV2 NA NA CASGQPRQETQYF TGTGCCAGCGGACAACCCCGACAAGAGACCCAGTACTTC